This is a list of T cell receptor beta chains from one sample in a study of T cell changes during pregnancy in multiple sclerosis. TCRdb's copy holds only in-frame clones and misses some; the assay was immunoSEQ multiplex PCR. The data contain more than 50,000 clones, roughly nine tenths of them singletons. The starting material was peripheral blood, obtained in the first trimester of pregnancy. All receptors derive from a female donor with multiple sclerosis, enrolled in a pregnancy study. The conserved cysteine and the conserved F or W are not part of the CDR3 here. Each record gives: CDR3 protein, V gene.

CDR3: ASSHSLVQGAGTEAF; V: TRBV18
CDR3: ASSYATNQPQH; V: TRBV6-5
CDR3: ASSPPGQGSYGYT; V: TRBV27
CDR3: ASSYDRGQPQH; V: TRBV6-5
CDR3: ASSLSVTGQETQY; V: TRBV7-8
CDR3: ASSLLAGSGNEQF; V: TRBV6-4
CDR3: ASTQEVPTIEQF; V: TRBV2
CDR3: ASSLVRTVPYEQY; V: TRBV27
CDR3: ASSQDQKTANTEAF; V: TRBV4-2
CDR3: ASRRDRDLTDTQY; V: TRBV6-5
CDR3: ASSEGQGSTEAF; V: TRBV6-1
CDR3: SVEPGSAYNEQF; V: TRBV29-1
CDR3: ASSFLGAGEQY; V: TRBV5-6
CDR3: ASRVTGSGYGYT; V: TRBV2
CDR3: ASTRGAGGRGEQF; V: TRBV19
CDR3: ASSLYRGKGEQF; V: TRBV10-1
CDR3: ASSPRSGELLEAF; V: TRBV18
CDR3: ASSQGQSSYNEQF; V: TRBV4-2
CDR3: ASSPSGISEQY; V: TRBV13
CDR3: ASSFGQGRGYQPQH; V: TRBV7-2
CDR3: ASSLVLVPDTQY; V: TRBV5-1
CDR3: ASSSGNQPQH; V: TRBV7-9
CDR3: ASSIGTSGTYEQY; V: TRBV11-1
CDR3: ASSQLSQSIQDFWSSPLH; V: TRBV23-1
CDR3: ASRPDRSYGYT; V: TRBV7-9
CDR3: ASSQDAGGAGETQY; V: TRBV4-2
CDR3: ASSAAGGPYEQY; V: TRBV5-1
CDR3: ASRAGQVINGELF; V: TRBV6-5
CDR3: ASSQDTGQGAAEQY; V: TRBV14
CDR3: SVGQEETQY; V: TRBV29-1
CDR3: ASSFGQGAWNGYT; V: TRBV7-9